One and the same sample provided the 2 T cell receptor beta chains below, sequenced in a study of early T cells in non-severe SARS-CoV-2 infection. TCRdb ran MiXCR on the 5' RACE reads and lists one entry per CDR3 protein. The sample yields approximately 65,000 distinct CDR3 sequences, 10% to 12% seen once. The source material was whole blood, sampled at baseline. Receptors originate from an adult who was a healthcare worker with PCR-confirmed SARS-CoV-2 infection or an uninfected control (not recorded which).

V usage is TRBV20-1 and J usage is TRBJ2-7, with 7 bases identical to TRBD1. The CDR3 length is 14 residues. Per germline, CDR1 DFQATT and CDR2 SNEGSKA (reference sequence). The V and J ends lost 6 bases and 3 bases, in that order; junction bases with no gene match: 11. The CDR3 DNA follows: TGCAGTGCAAGCGACAGGGAAGTAAGCTACGAGCAGTACTTC. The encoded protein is CSASDREVSYEQYF.

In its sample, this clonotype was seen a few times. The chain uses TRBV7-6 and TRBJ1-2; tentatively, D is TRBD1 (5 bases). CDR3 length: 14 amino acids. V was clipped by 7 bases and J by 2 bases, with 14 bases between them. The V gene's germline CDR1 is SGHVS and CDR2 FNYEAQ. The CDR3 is CASTPGAGNYGYTF. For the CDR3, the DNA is TGTGCCAGCACCCCTGGGGCCGGGAACTATGGCTACACCTTC.